This entry is about one T cell receptor beta chain. The sample holds a few counts of this clonotype. The antigen it binds to is not known. Within one base of it there is no much larger clone, and no base qualities were kept. Library preparation employed PCR. Sequencing was performed on an Illumina HiSeq 2500. To reduce PCR and sequencing biases, unique molecular identifiers were built into the TCR beta cDNA libraries. About 500,000 cDNA molecules were obtained for every 1 to 10 million input T cells, so each molecule roughly corresponded to one T cell. The same protocol used for the earlier healthy control dataset was applied to prepare and sequence the patient libraries. Samples belonging to the same batch were prepared together, multiplexed and sequenced on a shared HiSeq lane. Per the source publication's procedure: MIGEC was used to process the raw barcoded reads, and molecular identifier groups with only a single read were discarded before consensus assembly and CDR3 extraction. VDJtools was used for post-analysis of the clonotype tables, and diversity was normalized by down-sampling every dataset to the size of the smallest sample. In repertoire overlap clustering, CDR3 amino acid sequences, but not nucleotide sequences, were matched to correct batch-related cross-sample contamination. Through fastp at Q25 and MiXCR, TCRdb rebuilt clones from the public reads, retaining in-frame beta chains. Rows with a matching CDR3 protein are joined into one entry that keeps the most common DNA and genes. TCRdb's processing, not the authors', yielded these V and J calls. This sample is represented by hundreds of thousands of distinct CDR3 sequences; roughly 29% of them were singletons. Of the sample, approximately 0.6% is held by the ten largest clones.

To demonstrate the VDJtools post-analysis software, the study profiled TCR beta repertoires from the peripheral blood of about a dozen young patients with multiple sclerosis. Multiple sclerosis patients were children and adolescents aged about 6 to 15 years. V loses 3 bases, J loses 6 bases, and the germline ends lie 18 bases apart. Via the germline V gene (reference sequence), CDR1 is DFQATT and CDR2 SNEGSKA. There are 15 amino acids in the CDR3, from cysteine to phenylalanine inclusive. The retained sequence is limited to the CDR3, 45 bases, with the frame set at the first base. The source of the sample is a study of post-analysis software for immune sequencing data (dated by TCRdb to between 2014 and 2016). Looking at the study overall: Relapsing-remitting, secondary progressive and progressive-relapsing multiple sclerosis were recorded as disease courses, and subtype annotation was lacking for some patients. A subset of samples was prepared in parallel using single-end sample barcoding, then pooled and co-amplified after Illumina adapter ligation. The patient repertoires were compared against approximately ten previously published healthy control repertoires obtained from donors aged about 6 to 28 years.

Points the paper makes about the study in general: Direct clustering with F measure revealed strong co-clustering of samples prepared in the same batch, which led to a batch-effect correction. Significantly higher frequencies in patients than in controls were found for roughly 5 TRBV segments, including TRBV5-6, TRBV5-1 and TRBV20-1. Normalized Chao1 diversity was significantly lower in multiple sclerosis patients than controls, suggesting substantial peripheral T-cell clonal expansion. The control group was slightly older than the multiple sclerosis patient group.

The sample taken for sequencing was blood. This sequence uses TRBV20-1 and TRBJ1-5; TRBD1 could be the D gene, as 6 bases match. This clonotype originated in a girl aged 10-17 years with multiple sclerosis. The CDR3 reads CSARFSGEWGQPQHF. The DNA sequence follows: TGCAGTGCTAGGTTCTCAGGGGAATGGGGTCAGCCCCAGCATTTT.